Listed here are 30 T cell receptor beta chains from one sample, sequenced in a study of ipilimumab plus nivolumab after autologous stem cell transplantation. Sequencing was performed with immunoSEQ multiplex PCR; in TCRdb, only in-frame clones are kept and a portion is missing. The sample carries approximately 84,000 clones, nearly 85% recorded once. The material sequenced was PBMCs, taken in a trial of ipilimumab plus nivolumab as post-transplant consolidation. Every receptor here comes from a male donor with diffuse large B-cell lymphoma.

The CDR3 nucleotides are TGCAGCGTGCGCAGGGGGAACACTGAAGCTTTCTTT. Translation: CSVRRGNTEAFF. The chain recombines TRBV29-1 with TRBJ1-1; TRBD1 might be the D (6 bases). The V gene lost 6 bases and the J gene lost 1 base, with 9 bases spanning the gap. This CDR3 region has 12 residues. Germline-derived CDR1 and CDR2 are SQVTM and ANQGSEA.

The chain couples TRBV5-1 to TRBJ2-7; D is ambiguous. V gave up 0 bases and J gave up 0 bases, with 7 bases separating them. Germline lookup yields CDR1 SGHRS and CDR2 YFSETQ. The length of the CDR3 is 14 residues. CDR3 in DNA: TGCGCCAGCAGCTTGGATAGAGACTCCTACGAGCAGTACTTC. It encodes CASSLDRDSYEQYF.

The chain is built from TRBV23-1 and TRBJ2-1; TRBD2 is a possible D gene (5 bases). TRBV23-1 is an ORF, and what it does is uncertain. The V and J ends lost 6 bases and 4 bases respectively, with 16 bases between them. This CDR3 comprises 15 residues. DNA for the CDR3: TGCGCCAGCAGCCAGAGGGAGCGGACTTACAATGAGCAGTTCTTC. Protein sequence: CASSQRERTYNEQFF.

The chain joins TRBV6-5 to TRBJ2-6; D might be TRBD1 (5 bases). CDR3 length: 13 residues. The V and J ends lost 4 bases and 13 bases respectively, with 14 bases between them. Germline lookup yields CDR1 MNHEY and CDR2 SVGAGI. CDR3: CASSSHRTGVLTF. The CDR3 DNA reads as TGTGCCAGCAGTTCTCACCGCACAGGAGTCCTGACTTTC.

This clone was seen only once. CDR3 protein: CASSRGAAGNQPQHF. CDR3 bases: TGTGCCAGCAGCCGGGGAGCCGCGGGGAATCAGCCCCAGCATTTT. V is TRBV27 and J is TRBJ1-5; D is undetermined. Germline loops: CDR1 MNHEY, CDR2 SMNVEV (reference sequence). The V end lost 6 bases, the J end lost 4 bases, and 16 bases lay between the germline ends. This CDR3 contains 15 residues.

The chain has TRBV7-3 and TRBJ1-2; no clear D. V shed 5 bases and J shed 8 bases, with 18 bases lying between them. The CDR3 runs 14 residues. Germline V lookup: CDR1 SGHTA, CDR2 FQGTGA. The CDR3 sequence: CASSLADGDGGYTF. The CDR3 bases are TGTGCCAGCAGCCTTGCTGATGGGGATGGAGGCTACACCTTC.

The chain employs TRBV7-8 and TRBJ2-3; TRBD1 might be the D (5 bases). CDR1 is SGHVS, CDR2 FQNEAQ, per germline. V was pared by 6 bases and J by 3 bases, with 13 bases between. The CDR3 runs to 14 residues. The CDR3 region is CASSGWGQTDTQYF. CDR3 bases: TGTGCCAGCAGTGGGTGGGGCCAGACAGATACGCAGTATTTT.

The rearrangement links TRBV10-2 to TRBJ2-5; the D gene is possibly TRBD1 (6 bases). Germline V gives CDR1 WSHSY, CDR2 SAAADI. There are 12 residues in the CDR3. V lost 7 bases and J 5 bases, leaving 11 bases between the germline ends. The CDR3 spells CASKSGAETQYF. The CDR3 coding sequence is TGCGCCAGCAAATCAGGGGCCGAGACCCAGTACTTC.

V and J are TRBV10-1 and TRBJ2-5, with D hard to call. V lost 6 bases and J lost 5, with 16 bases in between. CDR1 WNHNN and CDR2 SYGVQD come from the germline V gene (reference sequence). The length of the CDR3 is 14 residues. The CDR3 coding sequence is TGCGCCAGCAGACCAAATGGACCCCCGGAGACCCAGTACTTC. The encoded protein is CASRPNGPPETQYF.

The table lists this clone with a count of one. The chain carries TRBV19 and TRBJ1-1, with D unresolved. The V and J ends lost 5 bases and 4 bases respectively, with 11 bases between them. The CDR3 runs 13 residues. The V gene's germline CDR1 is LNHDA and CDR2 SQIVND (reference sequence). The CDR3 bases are TGTGCCAGTAGTCCCCACCTCCGCACTGAAGCTTTCTTT. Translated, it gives CASSPHLRTEAFF.

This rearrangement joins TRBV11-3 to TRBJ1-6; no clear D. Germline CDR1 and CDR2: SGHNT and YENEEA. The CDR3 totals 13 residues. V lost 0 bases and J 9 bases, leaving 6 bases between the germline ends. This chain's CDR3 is CASSLDYLSPLHF. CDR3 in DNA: TGTGCCAGCAGCTTAGATTACCTTTCACCCCTCCACTTT.

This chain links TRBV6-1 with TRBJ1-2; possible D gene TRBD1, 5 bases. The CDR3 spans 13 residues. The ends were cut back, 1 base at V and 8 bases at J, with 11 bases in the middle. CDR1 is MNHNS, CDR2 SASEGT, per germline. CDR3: CASSEGLGVGYTF. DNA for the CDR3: TGTGCCAGCAGTGAAGGGCTAGGGGTAGGCTACACCTTC.

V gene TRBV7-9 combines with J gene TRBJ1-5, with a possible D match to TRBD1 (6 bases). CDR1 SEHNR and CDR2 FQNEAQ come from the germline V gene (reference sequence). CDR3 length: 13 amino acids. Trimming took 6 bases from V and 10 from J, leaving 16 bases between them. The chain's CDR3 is CASSPDSQGPQHF. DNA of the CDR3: TGTGCCAGCAGTCCGGACAGCCAGGGCCCCCAGCATTTT.

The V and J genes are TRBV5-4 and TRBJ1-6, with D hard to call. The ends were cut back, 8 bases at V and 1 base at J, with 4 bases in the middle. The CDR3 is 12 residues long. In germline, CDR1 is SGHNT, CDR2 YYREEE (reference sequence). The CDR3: CASGSYNSPLHF. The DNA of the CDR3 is TGTGCCAGTGGGTCCTATAATTCACCCCTCCACTTT.

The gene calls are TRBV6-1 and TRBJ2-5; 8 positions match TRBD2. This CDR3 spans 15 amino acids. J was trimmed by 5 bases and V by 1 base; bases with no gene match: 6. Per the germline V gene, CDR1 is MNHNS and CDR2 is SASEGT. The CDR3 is CASSEDRGGPETQYF. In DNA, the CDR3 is TGTGCCAGCAGTGAAGATCGGGGGGGCCCTGAGACCCAGTACTTC.

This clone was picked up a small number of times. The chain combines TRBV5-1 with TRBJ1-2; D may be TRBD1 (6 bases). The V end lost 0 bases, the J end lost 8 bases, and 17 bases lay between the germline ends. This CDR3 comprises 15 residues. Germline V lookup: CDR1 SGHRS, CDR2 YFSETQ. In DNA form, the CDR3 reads TGCGCCAGCAGCTTGGATTCGGTTCAGGGGCTCGGCTACACCTTC. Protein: CASSLDSVQGLGYTF.

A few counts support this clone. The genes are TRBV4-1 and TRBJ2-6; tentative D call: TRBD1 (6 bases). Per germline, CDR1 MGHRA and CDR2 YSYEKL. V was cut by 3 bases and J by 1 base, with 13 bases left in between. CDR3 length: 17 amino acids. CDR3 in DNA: TGCGCCAGCAGCCATGTAGGGACAATTTCTGGGGCCAACGTCCTGACTTTC. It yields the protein CASSHVGTISGANVLTF.

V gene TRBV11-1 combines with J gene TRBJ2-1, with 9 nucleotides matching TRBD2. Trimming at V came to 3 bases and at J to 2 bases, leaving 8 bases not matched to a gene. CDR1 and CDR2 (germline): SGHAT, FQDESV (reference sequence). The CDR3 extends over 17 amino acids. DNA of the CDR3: TGTGCCAGCAGCTTCATGATTAGCGGGGGACCCTACAATGAGCAGTTCTTC. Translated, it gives CASSFMISGGPYNEQFF.

The CDR3, as DNA: TGTGCCAGCAACGTCGGGTTAGCGGGGAACAATGAGCAGTTCTTC. It is translated as CASNVGLAGNNEQFF. The chain recombines TRBV11-2 with TRBJ2-1, with 8 positions matching TRBD2. The CDR3 has 15 residues. The trim removed 7 bases at V and 5 bases at J, leaving 10 bases unmatched. Germline V gene lookup returns CDR1 SGHAT and CDR2 FQNNGV.

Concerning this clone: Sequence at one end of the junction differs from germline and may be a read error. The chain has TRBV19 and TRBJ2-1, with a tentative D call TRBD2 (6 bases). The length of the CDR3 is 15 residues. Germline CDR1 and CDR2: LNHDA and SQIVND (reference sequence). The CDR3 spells CASRIADNSYNEQFF. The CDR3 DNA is TGTGCCAGTAGAATAGCGGATAACTCCTACAATGAGCAGTTCTTC.

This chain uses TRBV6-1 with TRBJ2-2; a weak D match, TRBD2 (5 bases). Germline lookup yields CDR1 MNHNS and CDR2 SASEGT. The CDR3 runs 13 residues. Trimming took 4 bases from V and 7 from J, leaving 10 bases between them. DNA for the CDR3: TGTGCCAGCAGTGCTGGGAGAGTCGGGGAGCTGTTTTTT. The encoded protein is CASSAGRVGELFF.

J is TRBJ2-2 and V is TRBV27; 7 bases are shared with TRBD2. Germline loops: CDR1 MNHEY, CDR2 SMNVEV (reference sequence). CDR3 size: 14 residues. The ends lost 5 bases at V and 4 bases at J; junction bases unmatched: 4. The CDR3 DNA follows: TGTGCCAGCAGTCGCTTAGCGGGCACCGGGGAGCTGTTTTTT. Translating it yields CASSRLAGTGELFF.

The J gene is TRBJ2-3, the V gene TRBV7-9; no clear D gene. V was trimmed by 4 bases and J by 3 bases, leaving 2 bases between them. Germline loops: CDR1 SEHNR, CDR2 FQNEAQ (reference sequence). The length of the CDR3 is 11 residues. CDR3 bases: TGTGCCAGCAGCTCAACAGATACGCAGTATTTT. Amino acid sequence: CASSSTDTQYF.

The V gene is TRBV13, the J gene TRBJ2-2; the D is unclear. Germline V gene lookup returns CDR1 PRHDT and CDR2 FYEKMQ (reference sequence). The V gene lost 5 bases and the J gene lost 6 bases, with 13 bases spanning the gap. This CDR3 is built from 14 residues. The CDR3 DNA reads TGTGCCAGCAGCAAAAGGATACGGGCCGGGGAGCTGTTTTTT. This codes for CASSKRIRAGELFF.

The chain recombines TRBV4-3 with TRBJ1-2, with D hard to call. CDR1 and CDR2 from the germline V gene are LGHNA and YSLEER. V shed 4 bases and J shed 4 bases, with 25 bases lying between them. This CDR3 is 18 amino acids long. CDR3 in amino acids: CASSLNRDGYTNLYGYTF. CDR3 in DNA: TGCGCCAGCAGCCTGAATCGTGACGGGTATACAAACCTCTATGGCTACACCTTC.

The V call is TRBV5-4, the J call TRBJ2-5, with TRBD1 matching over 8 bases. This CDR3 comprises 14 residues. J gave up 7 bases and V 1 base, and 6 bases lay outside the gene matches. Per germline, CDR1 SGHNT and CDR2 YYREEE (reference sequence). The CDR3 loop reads CASSLTTGEGTQYF. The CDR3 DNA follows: TGTGCCAGCAGCTTGACGACAGGGGAAGGGACCCAGTACTTC.

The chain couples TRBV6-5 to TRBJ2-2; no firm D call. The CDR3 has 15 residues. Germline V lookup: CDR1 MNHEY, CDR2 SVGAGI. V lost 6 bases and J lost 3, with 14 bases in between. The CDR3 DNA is TGTGCCAGCAGATCCATCGGGTTGGACACCGGGGAGCTGTTTTTT. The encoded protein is CASRSIGLDTGELFF.

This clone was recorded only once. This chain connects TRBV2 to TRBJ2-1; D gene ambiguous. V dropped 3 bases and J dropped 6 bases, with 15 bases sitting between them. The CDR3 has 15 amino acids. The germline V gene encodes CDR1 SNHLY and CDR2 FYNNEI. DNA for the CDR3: TGTGCCAGCAGTGATTACGTCGCCGACCCCAATGAGCAGTTCTTC. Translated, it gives CASSDYVADPNEQFF.

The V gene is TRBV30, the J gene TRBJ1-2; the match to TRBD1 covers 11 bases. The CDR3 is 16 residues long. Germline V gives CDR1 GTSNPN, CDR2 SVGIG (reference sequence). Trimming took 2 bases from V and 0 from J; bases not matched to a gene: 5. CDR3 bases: TGTGCCTGGAGTAAGCGGGGACAGGGGGCTAACTATGGCTACACCTTC. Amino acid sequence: CAWSKRGQGANYGYTF.

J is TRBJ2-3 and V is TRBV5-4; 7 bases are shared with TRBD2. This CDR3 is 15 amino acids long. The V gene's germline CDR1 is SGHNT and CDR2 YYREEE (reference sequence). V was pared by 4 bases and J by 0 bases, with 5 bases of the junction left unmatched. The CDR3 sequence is CASSRMGGSTDTQYF. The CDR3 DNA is TGTGCCAGCAGCCGCATGGGGGGGAGCACAGATACGCAGTATTTT.